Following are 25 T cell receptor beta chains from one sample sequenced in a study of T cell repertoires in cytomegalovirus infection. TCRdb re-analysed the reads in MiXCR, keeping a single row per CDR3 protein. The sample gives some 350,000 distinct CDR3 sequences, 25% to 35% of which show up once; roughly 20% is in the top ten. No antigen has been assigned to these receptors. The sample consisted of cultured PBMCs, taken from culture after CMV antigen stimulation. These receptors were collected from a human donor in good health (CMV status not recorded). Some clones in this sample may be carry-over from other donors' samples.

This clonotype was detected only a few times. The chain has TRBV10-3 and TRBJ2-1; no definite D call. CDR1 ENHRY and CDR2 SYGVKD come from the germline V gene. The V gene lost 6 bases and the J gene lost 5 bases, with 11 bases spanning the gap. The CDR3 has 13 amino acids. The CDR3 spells CAIRPNDHNEQFF. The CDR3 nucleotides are TGTGCCATCAGACCGAACGACCACAATGAGCAGTTCTTC.

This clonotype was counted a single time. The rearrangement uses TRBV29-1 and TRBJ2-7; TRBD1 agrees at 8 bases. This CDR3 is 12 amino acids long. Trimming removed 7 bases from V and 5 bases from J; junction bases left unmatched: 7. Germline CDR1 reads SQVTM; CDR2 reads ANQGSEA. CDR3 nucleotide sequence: TGCAGCGGCGGACAGGGAGACCACGAGCAGTACTTC. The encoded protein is CSGGQGDHEQYF.

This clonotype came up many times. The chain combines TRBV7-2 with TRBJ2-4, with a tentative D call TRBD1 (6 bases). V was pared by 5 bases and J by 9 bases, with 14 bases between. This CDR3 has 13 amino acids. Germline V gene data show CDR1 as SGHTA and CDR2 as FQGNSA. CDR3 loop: CASSLGDTAIQYF. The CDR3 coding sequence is TGTGCCAGCAGCCTAGGGGACACTGCCATTCAGTACTTC.

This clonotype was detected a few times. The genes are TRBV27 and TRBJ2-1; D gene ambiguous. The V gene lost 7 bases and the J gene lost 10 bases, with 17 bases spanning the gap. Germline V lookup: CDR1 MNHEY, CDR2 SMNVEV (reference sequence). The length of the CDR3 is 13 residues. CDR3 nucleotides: TGTGCCAGCACCATAGACCCAAGCAGGGAGCAGTTCTTC. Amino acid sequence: CASTIDPSREQFF.

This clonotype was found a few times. Here the CDR3 reads CASSENVHNEQFF. In DNA form, the CDR3 reads TGTGCCAGCAGTGAAAACGTGCACAATGAGCAGTTCTTC. This sequence joins TRBV6-1 and TRBJ2-1; D gene unclear. The germline V gene encodes CDR1 MNHNS and CDR2 SASEGT. This CDR3 has 13 amino acids. V lost 2 bases and J 5 bases, leaving 7 bases between the germline ends.

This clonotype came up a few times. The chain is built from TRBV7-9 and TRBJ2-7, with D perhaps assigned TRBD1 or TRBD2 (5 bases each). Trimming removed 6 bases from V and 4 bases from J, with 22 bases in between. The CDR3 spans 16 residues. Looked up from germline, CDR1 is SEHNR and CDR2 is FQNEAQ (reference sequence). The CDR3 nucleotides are TGTGCCAGCAGGCCCCTGGGGGTGGCGAAAGGTTACGAGCAGTACTTC. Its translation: CASRPLGVAKGYEQYF.

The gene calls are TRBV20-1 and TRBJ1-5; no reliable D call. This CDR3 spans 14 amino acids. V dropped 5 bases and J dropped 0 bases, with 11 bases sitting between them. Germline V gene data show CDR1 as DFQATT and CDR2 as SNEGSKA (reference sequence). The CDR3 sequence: CSAFSSYSNQPQHF. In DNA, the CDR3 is TGCAGTGCTTTTTCCAGCTATAGCAATCAGCCCCAGCATTTT.

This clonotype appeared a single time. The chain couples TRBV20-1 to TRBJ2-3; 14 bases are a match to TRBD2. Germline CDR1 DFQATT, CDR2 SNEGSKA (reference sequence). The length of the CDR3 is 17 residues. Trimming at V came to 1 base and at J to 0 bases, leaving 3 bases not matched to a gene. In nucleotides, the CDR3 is TGCAGTGCTAGAGGGGGACTAGCGGGGGAGAGCACAGATACGCAGTATTTT. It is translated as CSARGGLAGESTDTQYF.

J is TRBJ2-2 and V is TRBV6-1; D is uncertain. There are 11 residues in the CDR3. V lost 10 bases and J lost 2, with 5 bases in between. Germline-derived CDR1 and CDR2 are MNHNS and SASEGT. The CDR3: CATSNTGELFF. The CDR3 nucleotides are TGTGCCACCTCTAACACCGGGGAGCTGTTTTTT.

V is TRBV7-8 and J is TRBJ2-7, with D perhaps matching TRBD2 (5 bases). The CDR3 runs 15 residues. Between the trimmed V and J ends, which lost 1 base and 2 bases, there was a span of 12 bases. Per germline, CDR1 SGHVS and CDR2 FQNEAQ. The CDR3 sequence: CASSLGGSGAYEQYF. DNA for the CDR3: TGTGCCAGCAGCTTAGGAGGGTCAGGAGCCTACGAGCAGTACTTC.

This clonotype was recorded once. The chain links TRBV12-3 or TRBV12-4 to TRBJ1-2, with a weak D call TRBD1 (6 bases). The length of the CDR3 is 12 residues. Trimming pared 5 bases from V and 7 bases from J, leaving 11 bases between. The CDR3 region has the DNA TGTGCCAGCAGTGACGCGGACAGTGGCTACACCTTC. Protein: CASSDADSGYTF.

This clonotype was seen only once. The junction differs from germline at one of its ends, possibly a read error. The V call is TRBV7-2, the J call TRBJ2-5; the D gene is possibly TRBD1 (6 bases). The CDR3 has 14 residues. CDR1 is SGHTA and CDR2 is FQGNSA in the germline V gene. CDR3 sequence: CASSLVPGEETLYF. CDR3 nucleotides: TGTGCCAGCAGCTTAGTCCCAGGGGAAGAGACCCTGTACTTC.

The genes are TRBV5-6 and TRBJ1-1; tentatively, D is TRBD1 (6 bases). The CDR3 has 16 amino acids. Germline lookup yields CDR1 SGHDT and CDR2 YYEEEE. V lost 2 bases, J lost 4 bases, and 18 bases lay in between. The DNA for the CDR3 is TGTGCCAGCAGCTTCCTCAGGGGAGAAAGAGTCACTGAAGCTTTCTTT. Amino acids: CASSFLRGERVTEAFF. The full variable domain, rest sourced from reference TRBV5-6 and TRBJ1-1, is DAGVTQSPTHLIKTRGQQVTLRCSPKSGHDTVSWYQQALGQGPQFIFQYYEEEERQRGNFPDRFSGHQFPNYSSELNVNALLLGDSALYLCASSFLRGERVTEAFFGQGTRLTVV.

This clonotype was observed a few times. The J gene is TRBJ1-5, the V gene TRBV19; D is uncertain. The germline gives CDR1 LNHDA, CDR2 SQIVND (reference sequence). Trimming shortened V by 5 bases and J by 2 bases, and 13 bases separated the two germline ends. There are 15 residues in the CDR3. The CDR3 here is CASSPASGGNQPQHF. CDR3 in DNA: TGTGCCAGTAGTCCCGCCAGCGGAGGCAATCAGCCCCAGCATTTT.

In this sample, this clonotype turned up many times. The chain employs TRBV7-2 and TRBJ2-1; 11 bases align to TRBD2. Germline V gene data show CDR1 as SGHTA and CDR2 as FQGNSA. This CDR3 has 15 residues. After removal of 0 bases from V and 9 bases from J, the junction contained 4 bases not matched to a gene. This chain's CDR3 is CASSLASGRASEQFF. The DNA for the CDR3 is TGTGCCAGCAGCTTAGCTAGCGGGAGGGCCAGTGAGCAGTTCTTC.

CDR3 bases: TGTGCCAGCAGTTACGGCAGGAGCACAGATACGCAGTATTTT. It is translated as CASSYGRSTDTQYF. This chain uses TRBV6-5 with TRBJ2-3; D is unresolved. The CDR3 spans 14 residues. Germline assignment: CDR1 MNHEY and CDR2 SVGAGI. Trimming cost V 2 bases and J 0 bases, with 6 bases left between them.

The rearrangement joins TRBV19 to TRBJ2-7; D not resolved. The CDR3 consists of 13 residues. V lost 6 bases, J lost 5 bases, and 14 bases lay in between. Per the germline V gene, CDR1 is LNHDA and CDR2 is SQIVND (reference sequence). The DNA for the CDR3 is TGTGCCAGTAGCCATGACGCCAGTGACGAGCAGTACTTC. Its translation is CASSHDASDEQYF.

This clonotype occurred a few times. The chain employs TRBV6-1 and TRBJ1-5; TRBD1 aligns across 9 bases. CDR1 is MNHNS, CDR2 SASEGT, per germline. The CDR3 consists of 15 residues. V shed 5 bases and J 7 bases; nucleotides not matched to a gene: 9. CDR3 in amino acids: CASSPGTGYGQPQHF. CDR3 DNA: TGTGCCAGCAGTCCCGGGACAGGGTACGGGCAGCCCCAGCATTTT.

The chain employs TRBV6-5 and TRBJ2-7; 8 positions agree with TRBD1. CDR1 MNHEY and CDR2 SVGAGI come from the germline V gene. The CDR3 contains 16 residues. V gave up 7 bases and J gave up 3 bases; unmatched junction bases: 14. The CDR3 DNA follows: TGTGCCAGCAAACTCACCCCGACAGGGGACGGCTACGAGCAGTACTTC. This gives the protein CASKLTPTGDGYEQYF.

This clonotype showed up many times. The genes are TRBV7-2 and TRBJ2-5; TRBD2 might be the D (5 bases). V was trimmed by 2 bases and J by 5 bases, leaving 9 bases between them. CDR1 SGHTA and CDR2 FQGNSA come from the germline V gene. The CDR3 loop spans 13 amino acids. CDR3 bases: TGTGCCAGCAGCTTATGGGAGACGGAGACCCAGTACTTC. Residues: CASSLWETETQYF. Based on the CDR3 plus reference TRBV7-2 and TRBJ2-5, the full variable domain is GAGVSQSPSNKVTEKGKDVELRCDPISGHTALYWYRQSLGQGLEFLIYFQGNSAPDKSGLPSDRFSAERTGGSVSTLTIQRTQQEDSAVYLCASSLWETETQYFGPGTRLLVL.

The chain's CDR3 is CASSLGAKQPQHF. In DNA form, the CDR3 reads TGTGCCAGCAGTTTGGGGGCGAAGCAGCCCCAGCATTTT. The V call is TRBV27, the J call TRBJ1-5; D possibly corresponds to TRBD1 (6 bases). CDR3 length: 13 amino acids. Germline V gene data show CDR1 as MNHEY and CDR2 as SMNVEV (reference sequence). Trimming left V 3 bases short and J 7 bases short, with 10 bases between.

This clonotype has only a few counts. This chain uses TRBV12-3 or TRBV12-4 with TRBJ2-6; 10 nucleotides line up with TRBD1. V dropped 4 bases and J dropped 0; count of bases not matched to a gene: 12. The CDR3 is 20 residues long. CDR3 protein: CASSSFLGTGDYSGANVLTF. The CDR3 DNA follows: TGTGCCAGCAGTTCCTTTTTAGGGACAGGGGATTACTCTGGGGCCAACGTCCTGACTTTC.

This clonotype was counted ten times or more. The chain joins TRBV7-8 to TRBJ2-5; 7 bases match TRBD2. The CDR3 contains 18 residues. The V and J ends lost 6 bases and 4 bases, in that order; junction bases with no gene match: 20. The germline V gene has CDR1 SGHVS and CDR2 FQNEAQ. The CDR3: CASSFPYGGRTSGETQYF. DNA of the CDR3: TGTGCCAGCAGTTTTCCGTACGGGGGGAGGACCTCGGGAGAGACCCAGTACTTC.

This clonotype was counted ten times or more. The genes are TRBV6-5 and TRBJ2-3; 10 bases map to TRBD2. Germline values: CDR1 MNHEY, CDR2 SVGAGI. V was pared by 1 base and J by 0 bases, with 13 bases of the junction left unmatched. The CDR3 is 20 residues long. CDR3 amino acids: CASSYLELLAGRISTDTQYF. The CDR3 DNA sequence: TGTGCCAGCAGTTACTTAGAATTACTAGCGGGACGGATTAGCACAGATACGCAGTATTTT.

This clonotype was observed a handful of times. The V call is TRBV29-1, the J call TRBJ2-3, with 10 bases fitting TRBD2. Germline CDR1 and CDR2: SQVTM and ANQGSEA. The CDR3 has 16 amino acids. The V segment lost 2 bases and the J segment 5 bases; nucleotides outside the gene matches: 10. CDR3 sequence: CSVERDASGRGDTQYF. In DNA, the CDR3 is TGCAGCGTTGAACGCGATGCTAGCGGGAGAGGAGATACGCAGTATTTT.